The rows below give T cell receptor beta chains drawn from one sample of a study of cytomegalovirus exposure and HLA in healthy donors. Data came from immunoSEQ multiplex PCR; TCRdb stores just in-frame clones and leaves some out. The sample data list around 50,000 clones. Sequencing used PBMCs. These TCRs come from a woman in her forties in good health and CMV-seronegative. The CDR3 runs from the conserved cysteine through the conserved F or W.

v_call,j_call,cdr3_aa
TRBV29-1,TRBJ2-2,CSARQNGELFF
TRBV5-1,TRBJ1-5,CASSLEPGGTNQPQHF
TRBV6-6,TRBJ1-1,CASRSTGITEAFF
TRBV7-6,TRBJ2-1,CASSLSIAGGVHEQFF
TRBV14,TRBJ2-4,CASSQARQGVAKNIQYF
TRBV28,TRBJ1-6,CASSPQGASPLHF
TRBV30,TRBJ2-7,CAWSIGGATYEQYF
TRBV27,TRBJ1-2,CADKRGWSGYGYTF
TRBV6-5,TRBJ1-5,CASSYDRKNQPQHF
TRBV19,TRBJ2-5,CASSPPGGAQYF
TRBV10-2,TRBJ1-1,CASSRGTGVNGAFF
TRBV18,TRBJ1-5,CASSPGAGMQPQHF
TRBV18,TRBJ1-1,CASHGGQGASAFF
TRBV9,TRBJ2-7,CASSVDLAETYEQYF
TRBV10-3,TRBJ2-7,CAIRGGGDSAYEQYF
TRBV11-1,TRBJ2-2,CASSPGQGAERELFF
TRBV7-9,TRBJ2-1,CASSLRGLASYNEQFF
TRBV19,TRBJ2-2,CASSIDTGELFF
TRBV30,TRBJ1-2,CAWSYIDSRGSNGYTF
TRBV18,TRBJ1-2,CASSRTELFYGYTF
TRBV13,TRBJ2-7,CASSLGIEEQYF
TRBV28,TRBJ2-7,CASRGTSGSYEQYF
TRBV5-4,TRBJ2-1,CASSWGRRGDEQFF
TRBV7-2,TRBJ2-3,CASSLGGATDTQYF
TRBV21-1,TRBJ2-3,CASSKANHCTDTQYF
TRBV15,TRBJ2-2,CATSLGQDGNTGELFF
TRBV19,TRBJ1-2,CASSIEGGRGYTF
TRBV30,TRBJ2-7,CVWKGQVSYEQYF
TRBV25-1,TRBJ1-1,CASSEGRERGAFF
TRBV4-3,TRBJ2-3,CASSQASSVTDTQYF
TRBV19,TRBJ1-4,CASSIARGPNEKLFF
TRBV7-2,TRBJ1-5,CASSLRGGGGNQPQHF
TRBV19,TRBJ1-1,CASSRTQAPNTEAFF
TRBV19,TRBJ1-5,CASRGTGSNQPQHF
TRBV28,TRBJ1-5,CASRRGGEPQHF
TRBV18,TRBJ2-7,CASSPMAGGEQYF
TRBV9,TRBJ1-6,CASSATDRGNSPLHF
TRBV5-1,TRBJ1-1,CASSLATGGATEAFF
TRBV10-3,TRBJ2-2,CAITGSEPRDTGELFF
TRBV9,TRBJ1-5,CASSVGGQFNQPQHF
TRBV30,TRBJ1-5,CAWSLGQGNQPQHF
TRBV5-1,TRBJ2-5,CASSLDDGWGRETQYF
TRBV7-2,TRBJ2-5,CASSITGLAGPGRGETQYF
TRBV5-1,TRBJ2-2,CASRTGNTGELFF
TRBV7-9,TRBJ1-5,CAVQGTANDQPQHF
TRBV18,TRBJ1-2,CASSPNDRAVYGYTF
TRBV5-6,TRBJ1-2,CASSDQTGWGGYTF
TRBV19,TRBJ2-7,CASRQGGEQYF